These 18 T cell receptor beta chains came from one sample sequenced in a study of technical replicates of blood from a few donors. The table came from immunoSEQ multiplex PCR; TCRdb's copy has only in-frame clones and leaves some out. Seen here are about 67,000 clones, roughly 98% observed once, and the top ten hold under 0.2%. Input material: T cells isolated from PBMCs. All receptors come from a human donor in good health.

The chain has TRBV11-2 and TRBJ2-2; 10 bases agree with TRBD1. Trimming at V came to 8 bases and at J to 5 bases, leaving 14 bases not matched to a gene. The germline CDR1 and CDR2 sequences are SGHAT and FQNNGV. The CDR3 loop spans 17 amino acids. CDR3 bases: TGTGCCAGCTCACCGACAGGGGGCCCGACGGCGACCGGGGAGCTGTTTTTT. It encodes CASSPTGGPTATGELFF.

The rearrangement links TRBV21-1 to TRBJ2-7; the table's D call, TRBD1, has no DNA check behind it. TRBV21-1 corresponds to a pseudogene. This CDR3 is built from 15 residues. The CDR3 reads CASSPRAGAKGEQYF. The CDR3 DNA follows: TGTGCCAGCAGCCCCCGGGCAGGGGCTAAGGGCGAGCAGTACTTC.

The chain employs TRBV10-3 and TRBJ2-5, with D possibly being TRBD1 (5 bases). The CDR3 is 15 amino acids. Between the trimmed V and J ends, which lost 0 bases and 2 bases, there was a span of 10 bases. Germline values: CDR1 ENHRY, CDR2 SYGVKD. The CDR3 loop is CAISESLGDQETQYF. The CDR3, as DNA: TGTGCCATCAGTGAGTCGTTAGGGGATCAAGAGACCCAGTACTTC.

This chain uses TRBV21-1 with TRBJ1-4; the table's TRBD1 call for D was not verified on the DNA. TRBV21-1 is marked as a pseudogene. CDR3 length: 16 residues. The CDR3 region is CASSKVAKQTNEKLFF. The CDR3 nucleotides are TGTGCCAGCAGCAAAGTCGCGAAACAGACTAATGAAAAACTGTTTTTT.

The chain joins TRBV10-3 to TRBJ2-5, with TRBD2 matching over 11 bases. The germline gives CDR1 ENHRY, CDR2 SYGVKD. The CDR3 length is 16 residues. V shed 0 bases, J shed 6 bases, and the junction held 6 bases outside the gene matches. CDR3: CAISESPLAGGKTQYF. DNA of the CDR3: TGTGCCATCAGTGAGTCTCCCCTAGCGGGAGGAAAGACCCAGTACTTC.

The chain employs TRBV25-1 and TRBJ2-7; D is unresolved. Trimming stripped 2 bases from V and 4 bases from J, with 9 bases between. This CDR3 is 13 amino acids long. Germline loops: CDR1 MGHDK, CDR2 SYGVNS. CDR3 sequence (DNA): TGTGCCAGCAGTGAACCTCCAGGATACGAGCAGTACTTC. The encoded protein is CASSEPPGYEQYF.

This rearrangement joins TRBV2 to TRBJ1-1; no definite D call. V was trimmed by 7 bases and J by 5 bases, leaving 17 bases between them. The germline V gene encodes CDR1 SNHLY and CDR2 FYNNEI. CDR3 size: 14 residues. The CDR3 DNA sequence: TGTGCCAGCAAGGTGAGGGCTATGGATACTGAAGCTTTCTTT. As protein: CASKVRAMDTEAFF.

The rearrangement joins TRBV10-3 to TRBJ1-1; D is unresolved. Germline V lookup: CDR1 ENHRY, CDR2 SYGVKD. V lost 2 bases and J 4 bases, leaving 17 bases between the germline ends. This CDR3 has 16 residues. The CDR3 bases are TGTGCCATCAGTGAGGGTGACTCAAAAAAGATCACTGAAGCTTTCTTT. Translated: CAISEGDSKKITEAFF.

The V gene is TRBV19, the J gene TRBJ1-6; maybe TRBD1 (5 bases). V was cut by 8 bases and J by 4 bases, with 9 bases left in between. This CDR3 has 13 residues. The germline CDR1 and CDR2 sequences are LNHDA and SQIVND (reference sequence). The CDR3 loop reads CASWGGYNSPLHF. The CDR3 region has the DNA TGTGCCAGTTGGGGGGGTTATAATTCACCCCTCCACTTT.

The chain employs TRBV6-5 and TRBJ1-5; possible D gene TRBD1, 5 bases. Between the trimmed V and J ends, which lost 6 bases and 7 bases, there was a span of 16 bases. The CDR3 loop spans 14 amino acids. CDR1 and CDR2 (germline): MNHEY, SVGAGI. Here the CDR3 reads CASSSAGERQPQHF. For the CDR3, the DNA is TGTGCCAGCAGCAGCGCGGGGGAGAGGCAGCCCCAGCATTTT.

The rearrangement uses TRBV5-1 and TRBJ1-1, with 8 bases identical to TRBD1. CDR3 size: 14 residues. CDR1 SGHRS and CDR2 YFSETQ come from the germline V gene. Trimming cost V 1 base and J 4 bases; bases outside gene matches: 3. The chain's CDR3 is CASSLLGQGTEAFF. The CDR3 bases are TGCGCCAGCAGCTTGTTAGGACAGGGCACTGAAGCTTTCTTT.

The chain combines TRBV19 with TRBJ1-2; D unclear. Trimming removed 3 bases at V and 8 bases at J, with 7 bases between. There are 11 residues in the CDR3. The germline gives CDR1 LNHDA, CDR2 SQIVND (reference sequence). CDR3 amino acids: CASSILMGYTF. The CDR3 nucleotides read TGTGCCAGTAGTATCCTTATGGGCTACACCTTC.

The rearrangement uses TRBV5-1 and TRBJ2-5, with TRBD2 matching 12 bases. CDR1 and CDR2 (germline): SGHRS, YFSETQ. This CDR3 has 17 residues. V shed 0 bases, J shed 5 bases, and the junction held 8 bases outside the gene matches. For the CDR3, the DNA is TGCGCCAGCAGCTTGGCGACTAGCGGGAGCGGCGGGGAGACCCAGTACTTC. The encoded protein is CASSLATSGSGGETQYF.

This chain links TRBV10-3 with TRBJ2-7, with a possible D match to TRBD1 (6 bases). Per germline, CDR1 ENHRY and CDR2 SYGVKD. V was pared by 5 bases and J by 7 bases, with 12 bases between. CDR3 length equals 12 residues. The CDR3 DNA is TGTGCCATCAGTCACAGGGTTGAAGAGCAGTACTTC. Its protein product is CAISHRVEEQYF.

V and J are TRBV9 and TRBJ1-3; D gene ambiguous. The V gene's germline CDR1 is SGDLS and CDR2 YYNGEE. CDR3 length: 15 amino acids. V shed 1 base and J shed 2 bases, with 10 bases lying between them. CDR3: CASSVRDNPGNTIYF. CDR3 coding DNA: TGTGCCAGCAGCGTACGAGACAACCCTGGAAACACCATATATTTT.

The J gene is TRBJ2-3, the V gene TRBV12-5; no clear D gene. V gave up 2 bases and J gave up 0 bases, with 6 bases separating them. The CDR3 has 14 amino acids. CDR1 is LGHNT and CDR2 is FRNRAP in the germline V gene. CDR3 DNA: TGTGCTAGTGGTTTGACTATTAGCACAGATACGCAGTATTTT. Its translation is CASGLTISTDTQYF.

The rearrangement joins TRBV5-1 to TRBJ2-7, with 7 bases lining up with TRBD2. Germline V gene data show CDR1 as SGHRS and CDR2 as YFSETQ. The CDR3 sequence is 15 residues long. V gave up 0 bases and J gave up 2 bases; unmatched junction bases: 5. CDR3 loop: CASSLDSGPTYEQYF. In DNA, the CDR3 is TGCGCCAGCAGCTTGGATAGCGGGCCAACCTACGAGCAGTACTTC. The whole variable domain, filled in from reference TRBV5-1 and TRBJ2-7, reads KAGVTQTPRYLIKTRGQQVTLSCSPISGHRSVSWYQQTPGQGLQFLFEYFSETQRNKGNFPGRFSGRQFSNSRSEMNVSTLELGDSALYLCASSLDSGPTYEQYFGPGTRLTVT.

The chain employs TRBV19 and TRBJ2-7, with TRBD1 matching 11 bases. The length of the CDR3 is 13 residues. Germline CDR1 and CDR2: LNHDA and SQIVND (reference sequence). After removal of 8 bases from V and 3 bases from J, the junction contained 3 bases not matched to a gene. Written as DNA, the CDR3 is TGTGCCAGTTCCGGGACAGGGGGCTACGAGCAGTACTTC. Translation gives CASSGTGGYEQYF.